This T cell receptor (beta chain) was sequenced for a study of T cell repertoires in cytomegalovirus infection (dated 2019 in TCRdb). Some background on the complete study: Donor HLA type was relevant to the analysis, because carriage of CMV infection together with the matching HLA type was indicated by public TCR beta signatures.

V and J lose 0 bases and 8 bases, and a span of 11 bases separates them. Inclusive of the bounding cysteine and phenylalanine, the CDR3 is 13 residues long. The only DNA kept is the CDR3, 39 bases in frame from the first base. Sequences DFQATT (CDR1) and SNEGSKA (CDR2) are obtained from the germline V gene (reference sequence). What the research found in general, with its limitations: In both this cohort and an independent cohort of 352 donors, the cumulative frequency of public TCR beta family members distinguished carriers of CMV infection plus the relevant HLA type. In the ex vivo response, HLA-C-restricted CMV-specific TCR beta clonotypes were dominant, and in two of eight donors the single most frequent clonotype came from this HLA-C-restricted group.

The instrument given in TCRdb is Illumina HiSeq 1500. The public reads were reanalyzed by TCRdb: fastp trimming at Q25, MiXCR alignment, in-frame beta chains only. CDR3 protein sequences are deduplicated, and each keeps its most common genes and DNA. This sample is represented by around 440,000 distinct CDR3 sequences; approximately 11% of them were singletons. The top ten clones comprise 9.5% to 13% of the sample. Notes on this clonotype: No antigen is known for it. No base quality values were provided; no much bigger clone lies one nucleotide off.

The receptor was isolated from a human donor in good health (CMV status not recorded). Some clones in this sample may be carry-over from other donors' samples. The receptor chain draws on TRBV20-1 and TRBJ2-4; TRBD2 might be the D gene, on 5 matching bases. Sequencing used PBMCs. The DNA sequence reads TGCAGTGCTAGAGATAGAGGAGGACACATTCAGTACTTC. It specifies CSARDRGGHIQYF.